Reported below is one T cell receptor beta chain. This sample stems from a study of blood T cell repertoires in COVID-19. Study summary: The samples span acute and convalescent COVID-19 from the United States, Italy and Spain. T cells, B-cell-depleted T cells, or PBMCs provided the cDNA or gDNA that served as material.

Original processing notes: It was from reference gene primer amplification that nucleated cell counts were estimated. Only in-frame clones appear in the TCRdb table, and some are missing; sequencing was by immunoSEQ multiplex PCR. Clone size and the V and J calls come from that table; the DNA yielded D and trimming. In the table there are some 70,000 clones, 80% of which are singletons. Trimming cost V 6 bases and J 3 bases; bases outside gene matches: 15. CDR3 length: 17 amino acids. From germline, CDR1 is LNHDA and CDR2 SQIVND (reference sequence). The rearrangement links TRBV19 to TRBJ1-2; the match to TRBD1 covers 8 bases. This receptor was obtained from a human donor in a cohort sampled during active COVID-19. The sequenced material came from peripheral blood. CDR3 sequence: CASSHLPGQVSYYGYTF. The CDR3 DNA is TGTGCCAGTAGCCACCTACCGGGACAGGTCTCATACTATGGCTACACCTTC. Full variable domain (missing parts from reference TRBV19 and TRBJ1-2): DGGITQSPKYLFRKEGQNVTLSCEQNLNHDAMYWYRQDPGQGLRLIYYSQIVNDFQKGDIAEGYSVSREKKESFPLTVTSAQKNPTAFYLCASSHLPGQVSYYGYTFGSGTRLTVV.